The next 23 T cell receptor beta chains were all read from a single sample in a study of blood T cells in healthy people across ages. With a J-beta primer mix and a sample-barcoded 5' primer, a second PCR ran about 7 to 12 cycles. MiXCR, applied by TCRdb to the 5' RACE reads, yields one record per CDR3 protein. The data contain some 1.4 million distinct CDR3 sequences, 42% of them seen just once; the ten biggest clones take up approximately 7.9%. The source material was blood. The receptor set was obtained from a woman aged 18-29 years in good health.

CDR3 DNA: TGTGCCAGCACTCGTAGTTTCAATCAGCCCCAGCATTTT. It codes for CASTRSFNQPQHF. The chain is built from TRBV6-5 and TRBJ1-5; D uncertain. The CDR3 length is 13 residues. Trimming pared 7 bases from V and 3 bases from J, leaving 10 bases between. Germline V gives CDR1 MNHEY, CDR2 SVGAGI.

CDR3 protein: CATTKNWGQGYEQYF. CDR3 bases: TGTGCCACTACTAAAAACTGGGGACAGGGCTACGAGCAGTACTTC. The rearrangement uses TRBV6-5 and TRBJ2-7, with 9 bases fitting TRBD1. CDR1 and CDR2 from the germline V gene are MNHEY and SVGAGI. The V and J ends lost 10 bases and 3 bases, in that order; junction bases with no gene match: 13. The CDR3 runs to 15 residues.

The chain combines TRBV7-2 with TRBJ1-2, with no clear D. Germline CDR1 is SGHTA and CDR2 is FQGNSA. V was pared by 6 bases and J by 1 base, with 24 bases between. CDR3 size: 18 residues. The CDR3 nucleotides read TGTGCCAGCAGGCTTAGTCGTTTAGACGGAGCAAGTAACTATGGCTACACCTTC. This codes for CASRLSRLDGASNYGYTF. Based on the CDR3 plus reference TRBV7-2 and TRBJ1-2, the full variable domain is GAGVSQSPSNKVTEKGKDVELRCDPISGHTALYWYRQSLGQGLEFLIYFQGNSAPDKSGLPSDRFSAERTGGSVSTLTIQRTQQEDSAVYLCASRLSRLDGASNYGYTFGSGTRLTVV.

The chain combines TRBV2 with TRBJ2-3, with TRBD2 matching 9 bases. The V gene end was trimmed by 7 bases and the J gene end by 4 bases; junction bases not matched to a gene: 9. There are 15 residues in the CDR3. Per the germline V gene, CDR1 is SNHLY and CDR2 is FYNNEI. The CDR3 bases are TGTGCCAGCAACCTTGCGGGAGGGCCGGCAGATACGCAGTATTTT. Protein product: CASNLAGGPADTQYF.

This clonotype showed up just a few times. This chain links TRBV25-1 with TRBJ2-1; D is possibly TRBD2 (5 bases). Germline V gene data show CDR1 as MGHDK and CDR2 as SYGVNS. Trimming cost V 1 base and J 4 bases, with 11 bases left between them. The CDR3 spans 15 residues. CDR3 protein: CASSEWVSAYNEQFF. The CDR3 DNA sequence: TGTGCCAGCAGTGAATGGGTTAGCGCGTACAATGAGCAGTTCTTC.

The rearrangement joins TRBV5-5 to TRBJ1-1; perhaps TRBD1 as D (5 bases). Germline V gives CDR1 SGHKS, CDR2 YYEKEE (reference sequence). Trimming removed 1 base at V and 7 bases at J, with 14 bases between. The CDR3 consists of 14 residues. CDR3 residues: CASSLIQDKNEAFF. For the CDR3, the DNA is TGTGCCAGCAGCTTGATACAGGATAAGAATGAAGCTTTCTTT.

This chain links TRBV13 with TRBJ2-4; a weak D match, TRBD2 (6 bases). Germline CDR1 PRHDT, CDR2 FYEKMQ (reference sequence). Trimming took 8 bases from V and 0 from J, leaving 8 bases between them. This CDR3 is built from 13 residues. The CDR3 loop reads CASRGTAKNIQYF. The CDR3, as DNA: TGTGCCAGCCGGGGGACAGCCAAAAACATTCAGTACTTC.

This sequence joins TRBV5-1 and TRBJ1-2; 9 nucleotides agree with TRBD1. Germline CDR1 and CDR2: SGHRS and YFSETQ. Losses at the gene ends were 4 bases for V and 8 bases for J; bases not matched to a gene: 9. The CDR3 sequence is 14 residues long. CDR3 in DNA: TGCGCCAGCAGCCCCGAGACAGGGGGAAACGGCTACACCTTC. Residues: CASSPETGGNGYTF.

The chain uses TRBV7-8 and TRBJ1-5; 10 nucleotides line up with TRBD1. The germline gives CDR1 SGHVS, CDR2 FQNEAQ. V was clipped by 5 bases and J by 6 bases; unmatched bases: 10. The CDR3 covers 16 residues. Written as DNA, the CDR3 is TGTGCCAGCAGCCTACAGGGGACAGGGGTTTTTCAGCCCCAGCATTTT. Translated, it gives CASSLQGTGVFQPQHF.

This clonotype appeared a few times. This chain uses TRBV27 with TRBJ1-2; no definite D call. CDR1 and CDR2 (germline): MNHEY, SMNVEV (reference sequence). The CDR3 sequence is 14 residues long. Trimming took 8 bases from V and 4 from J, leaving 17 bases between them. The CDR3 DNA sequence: TGTGCCAGCCGCCTTCCGGGTACGATCTATGGCTACACCTTC. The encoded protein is CASRLPGTIYGYTF.

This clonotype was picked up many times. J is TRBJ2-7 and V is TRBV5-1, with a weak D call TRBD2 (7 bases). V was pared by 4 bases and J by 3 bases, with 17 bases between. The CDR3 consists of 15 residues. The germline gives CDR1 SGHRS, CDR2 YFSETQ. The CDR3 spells CASSPYGGPNYEQYF. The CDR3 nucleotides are TGCGCCAGCAGCCCGTACGGGGGGCCTAACTACGAGCAGTACTTC. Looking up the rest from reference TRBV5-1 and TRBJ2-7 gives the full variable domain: KAGVTQTPRYLIKTRGQQVTLSCSPISGHRSVSWYQQTPGQGLQFLFEYFSETQRNKGNFPGRFSGRQFSNSRSEMNVSTLELGDSALYLCASSPYGGPNYEQYFGPGTRLTVT.

CDR3 sequence reads: CASSVRTGETEAFF. CDR3 nucleotides: TGTGCCAGCAGCGTAAGGACAGGGGAAACTGAAGCTTTCTTT. The chain has TRBV9 and TRBJ1-1; 9 nucleotides match TRBD1. The germline CDR1 and CDR2 sequences are SGDLS and YYNGEE. J gave up 5 bases and V 1 base, and 3 bases lay outside the gene matches. The CDR3 sequence is 14 residues long.

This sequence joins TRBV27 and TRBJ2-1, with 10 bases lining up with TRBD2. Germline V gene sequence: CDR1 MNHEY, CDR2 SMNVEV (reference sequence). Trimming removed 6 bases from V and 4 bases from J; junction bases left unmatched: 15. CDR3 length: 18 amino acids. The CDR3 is CASSSKPSLAGEYNEQFF. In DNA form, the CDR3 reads TGTGCCAGCAGCTCTAAACCTTCTCTAGCGGGGGAATACAATGAGCAGTTCTTC.

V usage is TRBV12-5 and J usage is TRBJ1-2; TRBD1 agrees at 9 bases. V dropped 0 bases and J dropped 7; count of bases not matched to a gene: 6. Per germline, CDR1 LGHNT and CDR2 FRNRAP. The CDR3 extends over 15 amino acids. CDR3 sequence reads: CASGLVRDRVLGYTF. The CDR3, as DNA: TGTGCTAGTGGTTTGGTACGGGACAGGGTACTTGGCTACACCTTC. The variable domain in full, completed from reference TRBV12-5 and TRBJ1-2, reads DARVTQTPRHKVTEMGQEVTMRCQPILGHNTVFWYRQTMMQGLELLAYFRNRAPLDDSGMPKDRFSAEMPDATLATLKIQPSEPRDSAVYFCASGLVRDRVLGYTFGSGTRLTVV.

In nucleotides, the CDR3 is TGTGCCAGCAGCGACTGGGACAGGGGGCTTTCCTACGAGCAGTACTTC. As protein: CASSDWDRGLSYEQYF. The rearrangement links TRBV6-6 to TRBJ2-7; TRBD1 matches 12 bases. Germline-derived CDR1 and CDR2 are MNHNY and SVGAGI (reference sequence). The CDR3 totals 16 residues. After removal of 6 bases from V and 1 base from J, the junction contained 7 bases not matched to a gene.

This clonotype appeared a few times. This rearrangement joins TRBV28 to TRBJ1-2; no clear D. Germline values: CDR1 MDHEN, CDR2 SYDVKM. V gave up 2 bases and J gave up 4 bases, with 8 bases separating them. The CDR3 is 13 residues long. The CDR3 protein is CASSLRMGYGYTF. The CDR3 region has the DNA TGTGCCAGCAGTTTAAGGATGGGCTATGGCTACACCTTC.

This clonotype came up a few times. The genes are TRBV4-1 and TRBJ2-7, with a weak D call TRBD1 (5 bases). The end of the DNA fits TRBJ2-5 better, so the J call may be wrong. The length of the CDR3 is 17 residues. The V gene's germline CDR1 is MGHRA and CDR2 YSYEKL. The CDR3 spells CASSQGFEAGLRETQYF. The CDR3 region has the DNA TGCGCCAGCAGCCAAGGCTTTGAGGCAGGGCTAAGGGAGACCCAGTACTTC.

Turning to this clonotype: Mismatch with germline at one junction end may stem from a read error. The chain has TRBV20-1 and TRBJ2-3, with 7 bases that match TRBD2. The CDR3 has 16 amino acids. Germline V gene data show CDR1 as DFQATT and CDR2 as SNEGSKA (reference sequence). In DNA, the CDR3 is TGCAGTGCTAGAGATCCGGGAGGCTGGGGCACAGGTACGCAGTATTTT. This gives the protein CSARDPGGWGTGTQYF.

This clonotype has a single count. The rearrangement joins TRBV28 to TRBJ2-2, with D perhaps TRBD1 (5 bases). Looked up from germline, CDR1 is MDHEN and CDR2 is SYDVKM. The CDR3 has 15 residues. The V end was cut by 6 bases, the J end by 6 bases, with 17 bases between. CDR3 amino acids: CASSLRQYMAGELFF. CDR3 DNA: TGTGCCAGCAGCCTCCGACAGTACATGGCCGGGGAGCTGTTTTTT.

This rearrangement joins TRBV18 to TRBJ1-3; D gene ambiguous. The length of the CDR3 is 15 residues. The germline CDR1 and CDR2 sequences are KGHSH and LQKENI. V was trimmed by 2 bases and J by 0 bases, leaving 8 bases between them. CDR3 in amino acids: CASSPGLSSGNTIYF. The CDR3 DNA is TGTGCCAGCTCACCAGGTCTGAGCTCTGGAAACACCATATATTTT.

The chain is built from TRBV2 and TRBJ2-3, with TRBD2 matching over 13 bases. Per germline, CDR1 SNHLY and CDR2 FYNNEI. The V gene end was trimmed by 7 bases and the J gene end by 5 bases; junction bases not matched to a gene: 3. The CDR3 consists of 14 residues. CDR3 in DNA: TGTGCCAGCACGGGACTAGCGGGGTTAGATACGCAGTATTTT. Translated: CASTGLAGLDTQYF.

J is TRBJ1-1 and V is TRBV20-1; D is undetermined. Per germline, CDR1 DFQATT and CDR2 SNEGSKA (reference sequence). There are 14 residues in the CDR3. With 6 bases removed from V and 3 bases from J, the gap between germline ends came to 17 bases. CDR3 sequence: CSAIEGGPDTEAFF. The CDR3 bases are TGCAGTGCGATAGAGGGAGGACCTGACACTGAAGCTTTCTTT.

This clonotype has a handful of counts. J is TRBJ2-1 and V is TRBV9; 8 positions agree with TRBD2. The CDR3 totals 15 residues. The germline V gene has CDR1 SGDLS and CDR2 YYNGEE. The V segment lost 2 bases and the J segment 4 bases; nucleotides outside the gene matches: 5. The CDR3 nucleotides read TGTGCCAGCAGCGTGGCTCTAGCGGGTTACAATGAGCAGTTCTTC. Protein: CASSVALAGYNEQFF.